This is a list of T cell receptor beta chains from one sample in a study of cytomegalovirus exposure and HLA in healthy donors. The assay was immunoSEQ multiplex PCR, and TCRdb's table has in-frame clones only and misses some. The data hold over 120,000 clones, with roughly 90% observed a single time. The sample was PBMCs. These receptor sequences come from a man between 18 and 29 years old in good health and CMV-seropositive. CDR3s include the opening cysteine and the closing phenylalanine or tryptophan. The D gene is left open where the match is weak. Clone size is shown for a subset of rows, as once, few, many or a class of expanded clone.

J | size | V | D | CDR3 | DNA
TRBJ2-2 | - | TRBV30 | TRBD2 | CATSRTGGIGELFF | TGTGCCACTTCGAGGACGGGGGGGATCGGGGAGCTGTTTTTT
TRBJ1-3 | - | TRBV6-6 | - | CASSYSGAGNTIYF | TGTGCCAGCAGTTATTCGGGGGCTGGAAACACCATATATTTT
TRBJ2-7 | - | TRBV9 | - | CASSVGGAAGSYEQYF | TGTGCCAGCAGCGTAGGTGGGGCAGCTGGGTCCTACGAGCAGTACTTC
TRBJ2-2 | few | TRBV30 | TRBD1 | CAWSVEGARYTGELFF | TGTGCCTGGAGTGTCGAGGGGGCGCGTTACACCGGGGAGCTGTTTTTT
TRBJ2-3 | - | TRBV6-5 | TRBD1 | CASSPEDRLTDTQYF | TGTGCCAGCAGCCCTGAGGACAGGCTGACAGATACGCAGTATTTT
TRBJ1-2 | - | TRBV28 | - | CASSFISRQQTIANYGYTF | TGTGCCAGCAGTTTCATCTCTCGACAGCAGACAATAGCTAACTATGGCTACACCTTC
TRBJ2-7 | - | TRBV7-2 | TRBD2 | CASSTRSGSGEQYF | TGTGCCAGCAGCACCAGGAGCGGGAGTGGCGAGCAGTACTTC
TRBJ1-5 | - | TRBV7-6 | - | CASSLASDQPQHF | TGTGCCAGCAGCTTAGCATCAGATCAGCCCCAGCATTTT
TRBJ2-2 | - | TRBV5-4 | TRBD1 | CASSWRDRDTGELFF | TGTGCCAGCAGCTGGAGAGACAGGGACACCGGGGAGCTGTTTTTT
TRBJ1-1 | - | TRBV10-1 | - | CASSDGGTNTEAFF | TGCGCCAGCAGCGATGGGGGGACTAACACTGAAGCTTTCTTT
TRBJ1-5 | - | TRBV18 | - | CASSLRGDREPQHF | TGTGCCAGCTCACTCCGGGGGGATCGGGAGCCCCAGCATTTT
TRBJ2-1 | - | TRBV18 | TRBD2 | CASSPRLAGGDEQFF | TGTGCCAGCTCACCCCGACTAGCGGGGGGTGATGAGCAGTTCTTC
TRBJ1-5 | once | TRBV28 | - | CASSLAQGPNQPQHF | TGTGCCAGCAGTTTAGCGCAGGGTCCCAATCAGCCCCAGCATTTT
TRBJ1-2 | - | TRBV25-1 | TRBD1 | CASSEWDRGPGRYGYTF | TGTGCCAGCAGTGAATGGGACAGGGGGCCAGGACGCTATGGCTACACCTTC
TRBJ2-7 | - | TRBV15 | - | CATSRDDVGGTEQYF | TGTGCCACCAGCAGAGATGACGTAGGAGGTACCGAGCAGTACTTC
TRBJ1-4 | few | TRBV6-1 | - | CASSELGGTNEKLFF | TGTGCCAGCAGTGAACTTGGGGGGACTAATGAAAAACTGTTTTTT
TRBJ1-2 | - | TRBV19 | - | CASSSRGYDYGYTF | TGTGCCAGTAGTTCGAGGGGGTACGACTATGGCTACACCTTC
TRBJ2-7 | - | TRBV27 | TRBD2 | CASSPIPQREFSEQYF | TGTGCCAGCAGCCCTATCCCCCAGCGGGAGTTTTCCGAGCAGTACTTC
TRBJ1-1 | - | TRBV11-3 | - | CASSTRDQGDAAFF | TGTGCCAGCAGCACAAGGGATCAGGGTGATGCGGCTTTCTTT
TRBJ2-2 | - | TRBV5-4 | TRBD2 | CASSFTGGKTGELFF | TGTGCCAGCAGCTTTACGGGAGGGAAAACCGGGGAGCTGTTTTTT
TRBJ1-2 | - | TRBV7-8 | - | CASSPRVGSFGYTF | TGTGCCAGCAGTCCCAGGGTGGGATCTTTTGGCTACACCTTC
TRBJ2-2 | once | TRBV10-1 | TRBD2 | CASSEVAGGDTGELFF | TGCGCCAGCAGTGAAGTGGCGGGGGGGGACACCGGGGAGCTGTTTTTT
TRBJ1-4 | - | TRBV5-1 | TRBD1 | CASSLGEGATNEKLFF | TGCGCCAGCAGCTTGGGTGAGGGGGCGACTAATGAAAAACTGTTTTTT
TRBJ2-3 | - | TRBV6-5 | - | CASSYSGGSHTQYF | TGTGCCAGCAGTTACTCGGGGGGTTCACATACGCAGTATTTT
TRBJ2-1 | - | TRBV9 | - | CASSVAQTGREQFF | TGTGCCAGCAGCGTAGCCCAAACAGGGCGTGAGCAGTTCTTC
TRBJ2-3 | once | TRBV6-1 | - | CASSLFRGTDTQYF | TGTGCCAGCAGCCTATTCAGGGGCACAGATACGCAGTATTTT
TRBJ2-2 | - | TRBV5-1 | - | CASSLETPGELFF | TGCGCCAGCAGCTTGGAGACACCCGGGGAGCTGTTTTTT
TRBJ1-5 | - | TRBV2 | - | CASSEGRSQPQHF | TGTGCCAGCAGTGAGGGGAGAAGTCAGCCCCAGCATTTT
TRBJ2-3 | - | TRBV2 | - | CASNRIAKDTQYF | TGTGCCAGCAATCGTATAGCGAAAGATACGCAGTATTTT
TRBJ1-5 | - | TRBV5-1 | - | CASRTDSNQPQHF | TGCGCCAGTAGGACAGATAGCAATCAGCCCCAGCATTTT
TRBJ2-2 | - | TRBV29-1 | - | CSAVQGTGELFF | TGCAGCGCAGTTCAGGGTACCGGGGAGCTGTTTTTT
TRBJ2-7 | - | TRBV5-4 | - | CASSQKGKVHEQYF | TGTGCCAGCAGCCAAAAGGGGAAAGTCCACGAGCAGTACTTC
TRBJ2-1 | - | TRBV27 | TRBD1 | CASSLGDPGGPEQFF | TGTGCCAGCAGTTTGGGGGACCCAGGGGGACCTGAGCAGTTCTTC
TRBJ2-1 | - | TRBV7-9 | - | CASSLVAGPHYNEQFF | TGTGCCAGCAGCTTAGTGGCGGGACCCCACTACAATGAGCAGTTCTTC
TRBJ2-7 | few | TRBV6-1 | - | CASSEALLEQYF | TGTGCCAGCAGTGAAGCGCTACTAGAGCAGTACTTC
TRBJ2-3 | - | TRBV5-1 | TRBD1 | CASSLSRQGAADTQYF | TGCGCCAGCAGCTTGAGCCGACAGGGGGCTGCAGATACGCAGTATTTT
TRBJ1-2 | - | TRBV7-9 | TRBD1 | CASSNRDRESDGYTF | TGTGCCAGCAGCAACCGGGACAGGGAATCGGATGGCTACACCTTC
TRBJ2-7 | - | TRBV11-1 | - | CASSSEPGSSYEQYF | TGTGCCAGCAGCTCCGAGCCCGGGAGCTCCTACGAGCAGTACTTC
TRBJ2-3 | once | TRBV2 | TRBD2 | CASSGGLAATDTQYF | TGTGCCAGCAGTGGTGGACTAGCGGCTACAGATACGCAGTATTTT
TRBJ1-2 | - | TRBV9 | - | CASSAAAGQGNYGYTF | TGTGCCAGCAGCGCGGCCGCCGGGCAGGGGAACTATGGCTACACCTTC